A selection of T cell receptor beta chains follows, all from one sample in a study of T cells in Graves' hyperthyroidism and ophthalmopathy. TCRdb recomputed calls from the multiplex PCR reads with MiXCR, one row per CDR3 protein. This table holds 200,000 to 250,000 distinct CDR3 sequences, 16% found once. Sequenced: blood. The receptor source for this set is a young woman with Graves' ophthalmopathy. Each CDR3 is given with its conserved first and last residue. The D gene is left open where the match is weak. Rows give clone size only sometimes, using once, few, many, or a class for an expanded clone.

TRBV28	TRBD2	.	TRBJ2-7	TGTGCCAGCAACCCAACGGTGAGGACTAGCGGGAACCCCTACGAGCAGTACTTC	CASNPTVRTSGNPYEQYF
TRBV28	.	.	TRBJ1-2	TGTGCCAGCAGTATAGGGGGTAACTATGGCTACACCTTC	CASSIGGNYGYTF
TRBV9	TRBD2	.	TRBJ2-1	TGTGCCAGCAGCGAAACCGGGACTAGCGGGGTGGGTGAGCAGTTCTTC	CASSETGTSGVGEQFF
TRBV29-1	TRBD2	many	TRBJ2-7	TGCAGCGTTGCCGGTAGCGGGAGTTACGAGCAGTACTTC	CSVAGSGSYEQYF
TRBV5-5	.	.	TRBJ1-5	TGTGCCAGCAGCTTGGAAGGGGTGAGCAATCAGCCCCAGCATTTT	CASSLEGVSNQPQHF
TRBV5-5	TRBD1	many	TRBJ1-2	TGTGCCAGCAGCCCTGGGGGCGGGACAGGGTTTCATGGCTACACCTTC	CASSPGGGTGFHGYTF
TRBV7-8	.	many	TRBJ1-4	TGTGCCAGCAGCTTAGGGAGCCCTGAAAAACTGTTTTTT	CASSLGSPEKLFF
TRBV19	TRBD1	.	TRBJ1-4	TGTGCCAGTAGTAGTTCGGGCAGGGGGCCGTCTAATGAAAAACTGTTTTTT	CASSSSGRGPSNEKLFF
TRBV7-8	.	many	TRBJ1-2	TGTGCCAGCAGCTTAGACAGGACTATGGGCTACACCTTC	CASSLDRTMGYTF
TRBV6-1	TRBD2	.	TRBJ2-1	TGTGCCAGCAGGAATATAGAAGCCAGCATGGGACTAGCGGGAAAACTTTACAATGAGCAGTTCTTC	CASRNIEASMGLAGKLYNEQFF
TRBV7-9	.	many	TRBJ2-7	TGTGCCACCAAGCAAGGTTCCGGGACCACCTACGAGCAGTACTTC	CATKQGSGTTYEQYF
TRBV2	.	many	TRBJ1-2	.	CASILETYGYTF
TRBV7-8	TRBD2	.	TRBJ2-1	TGTGCCAGCAGCCCCCAGGGACTAGCGGATGAGCAGTTCTTC	CASSPQGLADEQFF
TRBV20-1	.	many	TRBJ1-1	TGCAGGGCCGGAAGTGGGGGCACTGAAGCTTTCTTT	CRAGSGGTEAFF
TRBV19	TRBD1	many	TRBJ1-6	TGTGCCAGTAGGCTGGGACAGGGAAATTCACCCCTCCACTTT	CASRLGQGNSPLHF
TRBV15	.	many	TRBJ2-3	TGTGCCACCAGCCCATGGCACCCGCAGGGGACCAGCACAGATACGCAGTATTTT	CATSPWHPQGTSTDTQYF
TRBV11-2	TRBD1	many	TRBJ1-4	TGTGCCAGCAGCTTGACGAGGGGGCAGGTGGATGAAAAACTGTTTTTT	CASSLTRGQVDEKLFF
TRBV11-3	TRBD1	many	TRBJ1-2	TGTGCCAGCAGCCAGGGGGCAGGGAGAAGCTACACCTTC	CASSQGAGRSYTF
TRBV7-8	TRBD2	.	TRBJ2-1	TGTGCCAGCAGCTTAGCGGGGGTGGGGACTAGCGGGAGGGCCGTGCCTTACAATGAGCAGTTCTTC	CASSLAGVGTSGRAVPYNEQFF
TRBV12-3/TRBV12-4	.	many	TRBJ1-5	TGTGCCAGCAACCCGGGACCCCCGGGAGGAGGTCAGCCCCAGCATTTT	CASNPGPPGGGQPQHF